A selection of T cell receptor beta chains follows, all from one sample in a study of blood T cell repertoires in COVID-19. Clones were read by immunoSEQ multiplex PCR, and TCRdb kept only the in-frame ones, dropping some. The table records roughly 150,000 clones, 70% to 90% of them present only once. Sample: peripheral blood. Receptors were obtained from a human donor in a cohort sampled during active COVID-19. CDR3s include the opening cysteine and the closing phenylalanine or tryptophan. A D gene is named only where the DNA matches it firmly. Only part of the rows carry a size: once, few, many, or a class if the clone is expanded.

j_call: TRBJ2-1
cdr3_length: 11
clone_size: -
d_call: -
v_call: TRBV6-5
cdr3_aa: CASSWGPEQFF
cdr3_nt: TGTGCCAGCAGTTGGGGCCCGGAGCAGTTCTTC

j_call: TRBJ2-7
cdr3_length: 15
clone_size: once
d_call: -
v_call: TRBV14
cdr3_aa: CASSQDGSRVYEQYF
cdr3_nt: TGTGCCAGCAGCCAAGATGGAAGCAGGGTATACGAGCAGTACTTC

j_call: TRBJ1-2
cdr3_length: 20
clone_size: -
d_call: TRBD1
v_call: TRBV28
cdr3_aa: CASGRGGSPGTARSAGGYTF
cdr3_nt: TGTGCCAGCGGTAGAGGGGGCAGCCCCGGGACAGCCCGCTCGGCAGGGGGCTACACCTTC

j_call: TRBJ2-1
cdr3_length: 14
clone_size: -
d_call: TRBD2
v_call: TRBV5-1
cdr3_aa: CASSGSGALDEQFF
cdr3_nt: TGCGCCAGCAGCGGTAGCGGGGCTTTGGATGAGCAGTTCTTC

j_call: TRBJ2-1
cdr3_length: 14
clone_size: -
d_call: -
v_call: TRBV7-3
cdr3_aa: CASSPEGGYNEQFF
cdr3_nt: TGTGCCAGCAGCCCTGAAGGGGGTTACAATGAGCAGTTCTTC

j_call: TRBJ2-1
cdr3_length: 13
clone_size: -
d_call: TRBD2
v_call: TRBV10-3
cdr3_aa: CATRELGGNEQFF
cdr3_nt: TGTGCCACCAGGGAGCTCGGGGGGAATGAGCAGTTCTTC

j_call: TRBJ1-1
cdr3_length: 14
clone_size: -
d_call: -
v_call: TRBV7-8
cdr3_aa: CASNRGPWKTEAFF
cdr3_nt: TGTGCCAGCAATAGGGGTCCTTGGAAGACTGAAGCTTTCTTT

j_call: TRBJ2-1
cdr3_length: 16
clone_size: -
d_call: -
v_call: TRBV4-1
cdr3_aa: CASSLTRGSYYNEQFF
cdr3_nt: TGCGCCAGCAGCCTTACCCGGGGTTCCTACTACAATGAGCAGTTCTTC

j_call: TRBJ2-1
cdr3_length: 15
clone_size: -
d_call: TRBD2
v_call: TRBV4-1
cdr3_aa: CASSQGSGRVNEQFF
cdr3_nt: TGCGCCAGCAGCCAAGGTAGCGGGAGGGTCAATGAGCAGTTCTTC

j_call: TRBJ1-5
cdr3_length: 15
clone_size: -
d_call: -
v_call: TRBV19
cdr3_aa: CASSIQGLGNQPQHF
cdr3_nt: TGTGCCAGTAGTATCCAGGGCTTGGGCAATCAGCCCCAGCATTTT

j_call: TRBJ2-7
cdr3_length: 13
clone_size: -
d_call: -
v_call: TRBV3-1/TRBV3-2
cdr3_aa: CASSQDRGGEQYF
cdr3_nt: TGTGCCAGCAGCCAAGATCGAGGTGGAGAGCAGTACTTC

j_call: TRBJ1-1
cdr3_length: 13
clone_size: -
d_call: -
v_call: TRBV29-1
cdr3_aa: CSAVGGGATEAFF
cdr3_nt: TGCAGCGCCGTGGGAGGAGGGGCAACTGAAGCTTTCTTT

j_call: TRBJ2-2
cdr3_length: 14
clone_size: few
d_call: TRBD1
v_call: TRBV29-1
cdr3_aa: CSVAGTGNTGELFF
cdr3_nt: TGCAGCGTTGCTGGGACAGGGAACACCGGGGAGCTGTTTTTT

j_call: TRBJ2-7
cdr3_length: 13
clone_size: -
d_call: -
v_call: TRBV2
cdr3_aa: CASSENLGYEQYF
cdr3_nt: TGTGCCAGCAGCGAGAATCTAGGTTATGAGCAGTACTTC

j_call: TRBJ1-4
cdr3_length: 14
clone_size: -
d_call: TRBD1
v_call: TRBV5-1
cdr3_aa: CASSWTGFNEKLFF
cdr3_nt: TGCGCCAGCAGCTGGACAGGCTTTAATGAAAAACTGTTTTTT

j_call: TRBJ1-2
cdr3_length: 16
clone_size: -
d_call: TRBD1
v_call: TRBV18
cdr3_aa: CASSPKTGTANYGYTF
cdr3_nt: TGTGCCAGCTCACCAAAGACAGGGACAGCTAACTATGGCTACACCTTC

j_call: TRBJ2-7
cdr3_length: 14
clone_size: -
d_call: TRBD2
v_call: TRBV3-1/TRBV3-2
cdr3_aa: CASRQGLASYEQYF
cdr3_nt: TGTGCCAGCAGACAAGGACTAGCCTCCTACGAGCAGTACTTC

j_call: TRBJ1-5
cdr3_length: 16
clone_size: -
d_call: TRBD1
v_call: TRBV4-2
cdr3_aa: CASSPQQGNGNQPQHF
cdr3_nt: TGTGCCAGCAGCCCTCAACAGGGGAATGGCAATCAGCCCCAGCATTTT

j_call: TRBJ2-1
cdr3_length: 15
clone_size: -
d_call: TRBD2
v_call: TRBV11-1
cdr3_aa: CASSLRTSGGNEQFF
cdr3_nt: TGTGCCAGCAGCTTACGGACTAGCGGGGGGAATGAGCAGTTCTTC

j_call: TRBJ2-2
cdr3_length: 16
clone_size: few
d_call: -
v_call: TRBV4-1
cdr3_aa: CASSQPGLSGTGELFF
cdr3_nt: TGCGCCAGCAGCCAACCGGGACTTTCTGGGACCGGGGAGCTGTTTTTT

j_call: TRBJ2-7
cdr3_length: 14
clone_size: -
d_call: TRBD1
v_call: TRBV2
cdr3_aa: CASSVRGLSYEQYF
cdr3_nt: TGTGCCAGCAGTGTGAGGGGGCTCTCCTACGAGCAGTACTTC

j_call: TRBJ2-7
cdr3_length: 13
clone_size: once
d_call: TRBD2
v_call: TRBV27
cdr3_aa: CASSIAGPYEQYF
cdr3_nt: TGTGCCAGCAGTATAGCGGGGCCTTACGAGCAGTACTTC

j_call: TRBJ1-1
cdr3_length: 11
clone_size: -
d_call: TRBD1
v_call: TRBV6-5
cdr3_aa: CASTGGTEAFF
cdr3_nt: TGTGCCAGCACAGGGGGCACTGAAGCTTTCTTT

j_call: TRBJ2-1
cdr3_length: 17
clone_size: -
d_call: TRBD2
v_call: TRBV7-9
cdr3_aa: CASSSGLAGVFYNEQFF
cdr3_nt: TGTGCCAGCAGCTCCGGACTAGCGGGAGTATTCTACAATGAGCAGTTCTTC

j_call: TRBJ2-1
cdr3_length: 14
clone_size: -
d_call: TRBD2
v_call: TRBV24-1
cdr3_aa: CATSASGGGNEQFF
cdr3_nt: TGTGCCACCAGTGCTAGCGGGGGGGGGAATGAGCAGTTCTTC

j_call: TRBJ1-3
cdr3_length: 14
clone_size: -
d_call: TRBD1
v_call: TRBV7-9
cdr3_aa: CASSPGTARNTIYF
cdr3_nt: TGTGCCAGCAGCCCCGGGACAGCCCGAAACACCATATATTTT